This TCR beta chain was captured by sequencing in a study of cytomegalovirus exposure and HLA in healthy donors. Study results and limitations: Investigators reported around 150 TCR beta chains as tied to cytomegalovirus. Within the 100 to 150 validation repertoires, first-cohort TCR clusters tended to co-occur, according to a later analysis.

On this clone: What it binds is not known.

The CDR3 is made up of 14 amino acids. The ends lost 5 bases at V and 3 bases at J; junction bases unmatched: 4. Germline loops: CDR1 SNHLY, CDR2 FYNNEI. The table came from immunoSEQ multiplex PCR; TCRdb's copy has only in-frame clones and leaves some out. The table lists under 400,000 clones, roughly 88% of them singletons, with around 0.96% in the top ten. The sequenced sample was PBMCs. The rearrangement uses TRBV2 and TRBJ2-1; 7 bases agree with TRBD1. The clonotype comes from a man aged 25 to 40 in good health and CMV-seronegative. The CDR3 sequence: CASSPDRFYNEQFF. The CDR3 nucleotides read TGTGCCAGCAGTCCGGACAGGTTCTACAATGAGCAGTTCTTC.